A single sample gave rise to the 6 T cell receptor beta chains below, sequenced in a study of blood T cell repertoires in COVID-19. Generated by immunoSEQ multiplex PCR, the TCRdb table keeps only in-frame clones and is missing some. The table shows fewer than 60,000 clones, with about four fifths occurring only once. The sample was peripheral blood. The receptors shown here come from a woman over 75 with COVID-19, enrolled during active disease.

The gene calls are TRBV30 and TRBJ2-1, with 8 nucleotides matching TRBD2. CDR3 length equals 17 residues. V was clipped by 0 bases and J by 15 bases; unmatched bases: 22. CDR1 is GTSNPN, CDR2 SVGIG, per germline (reference sequence). The CDR3 sequence: CAWSVKGSAGGTKGGFF. In DNA, the CDR3 is TGTGCCTGGAGTGTAAAGGGATCGGCGGGAGGAACCAAAGGGGGGTTCTTC. The variable domain in full, completed from reference TRBV30 and TRBJ2-1, reads SQTIHQWPATLVQPVGSPLSLECTVEGTSNPNLYWYRQAAGRGLQLLFYSVGIGQISSEVPQNLSASRPQDRQFILSSKKLLLSDSGFYLCAWSVKGSAGGTKGGFFGPGTRLTVL.

About this clone: The junction departs from the called germline gene at one end, perhaps through a read error. The chain joins TRBV6-1 to TRBJ1-4; TRBD1 is a possible D gene (6 bases). There are 14 residues in the CDR3. Germline values: CDR1 MNHNS, CDR2 SASEGT. CDR3 sequence: CASSEDRTNEKLFF. The CDR3 DNA reads TGTGCCAGCAGCGAAGACAGGACTAATGAAAAACTGTTTTTT.

The chain recombines TRBV19 with TRBJ2-7, with 11 bases lining up with TRBD1. This CDR3 comprises 14 residues. Germline assignment: CDR1 LNHDA and CDR2 SQIVND (reference sequence). The V gene end was trimmed by 5 bases and the J gene end by 5 bases; junction bases not matched to a gene: 5. DNA of the CDR3: TGTGCCAGTAGTCGGGACAGGGGGTTTAACGAGCAGTACTTC. Translation: CASSRDRGFNEQYF. Variable domain in full (rest from reference TRBV19 and TRBJ2-7): DGGITQSPKYLFRKEGQNVTLSCEQNLNHDAMYWYRQDPGQGLRLIYYSQIVNDFQKGDIAEGYSVSREKKESFPLTVTSAQKNPTAFYLCASSRDRGFNEQYFGPGTRLTVT.

The chain joins TRBV2 to TRBJ2-1; 12 bases are a match to TRBD2. CDR3 length: 16 residues. The germline CDR1 and CDR2 sequences are SNHLY and FYNNEI. The junction had 6 bases not matched to a gene; V was cut back by 0 bases and J by 9 bases. The CDR3, as DNA: TGTGCCAGCAGTGAAGCCCTAGCGGGAGGGCGGAGTGAGCAGTTCTTC. It codes for CASSEALAGGRSEQFF.

This clone was found a few times. The chain recombines TRBV3-1 (or the pseudogene TRBV3-2) with TRBJ2-1; 7 positions match TRBD2. The germline V gene has CDR1 LGHDT and CDR2 YNNKEL (reference sequence). V shed 4 bases, J shed 5 bases, and the junction held 5 bases outside the gene matches. This CDR3 has 14 amino acids. The CDR3 spells CASSPYGRDNEQFF. The CDR3, as DNA: TGTGCCAGCAGCCCGTATGGGAGGGACAATGAGCAGTTCTTC.

The chain recombines TRBV7-3 with TRBJ2-3, with 7 nucleotides matching TRBD2. The CDR3 is made up of 16 amino acids. Unmatched junction bases numbered 3, after V lost 0 bases and J lost 0 bases. The germline V gene encodes CDR1 SGHTA and CDR2 FQGTGA. CDR3 bases: TGTGCCAGCAGCTTAACACTAGCGCCAAGCACAGATACGCAGTATTTT. Residues: CASSLTLAPSTDTQYF.